This T cell receptor (beta chain) emerged from a study of cytotoxic CD8 clonotypes in ibrutinib-treated CLL. Looking at the study overall: Partial response occurred in roughly 25 patients and complete response in 2; at median about 70 months, about 14 remained remitted and roughly 12 progressed.

Investigators sought sequencing depths of between 1 in 200,000 and 1 in 1 million T cells. Only in-frame clones appear in the TCRdb table, and some are missing; sequencing was by immunoSEQ multiplex PCR. The sample has just over 200,000 clones; 79% are singletons. Concerning this clone itself: The antigen is not known.

Points from the study as a whole: Patients showed higher baseline clonality than age-matched healthy donors, and it tracked circulating CD8+ T-cell counts. Clonality rose at ibrutinib response and fell back toward baseline at progression.

J was trimmed by 1 base and V by 7 bases; bases with no gene match: 11. This CDR3 spans 17 amino acids. Germline lookup yields CDR1 MDHEN and CDR2 SYDVKM. This sequence was found in a human donor with chronic lymphocytic leukemia. The chain has TRBV28 and TRBJ1-5; 9 bases line up with TRBD1. The input for sequencing was PBMCs, taken after 12 months of ibrutinib treatment. The CDR3 sequence is CASTPTGTGKSNQPQHF. The DNA for the CDR3 is TGTGCCAGCACCCCGACTGGGACAGGGAAGAGCAATCAGCCCCAGCATTTT.